This T cell receptor (beta chain) was documented in a study of spatial heterogeneity in lung cancer. Study results and limitations: One measure, the expanded intratumoral alpha and beta TCR count, tracked tumor mutation counts.

TCRdb called the 5' RACE reads again in MiXCR, with one record for every CDR3 protein. The table lists around 120 distinct CDR3 sequences, 22% of them singletons, with around 78% in the top ten. Described time point: sample taken at primary tumor resection. Unsorted whole RNA from tumor, nontumor lung or frozen PBMC underwent sequencing. Notes on this clonotype: Its antigen is unknown. This beta chain lies outside the target of a library built for alpha chains; its clone size means little.

The germline CDR1 and CDR2 sequences are MNHEY and SVGEGT. This CDR3 has 13 amino acids. Trimming shortened V by 2 bases and J by 8 bases, and 10 bases separated the two germline ends. This chain joins TRBV6-2 or TRBV6-3 and TRBJ2-1; TRBD1 might be the D (5 bases). The receptor's source is a male donor with early-stage non-small cell lung cancer. The sequencing here drew on lung tumor tissue, taken at surgery. CDR3: CASSYGAEYEQFF. CDR3 DNA sequence: TGTGCCAGCAGTTACGGGGCCGAGTATGAGCAGTTCTTC.